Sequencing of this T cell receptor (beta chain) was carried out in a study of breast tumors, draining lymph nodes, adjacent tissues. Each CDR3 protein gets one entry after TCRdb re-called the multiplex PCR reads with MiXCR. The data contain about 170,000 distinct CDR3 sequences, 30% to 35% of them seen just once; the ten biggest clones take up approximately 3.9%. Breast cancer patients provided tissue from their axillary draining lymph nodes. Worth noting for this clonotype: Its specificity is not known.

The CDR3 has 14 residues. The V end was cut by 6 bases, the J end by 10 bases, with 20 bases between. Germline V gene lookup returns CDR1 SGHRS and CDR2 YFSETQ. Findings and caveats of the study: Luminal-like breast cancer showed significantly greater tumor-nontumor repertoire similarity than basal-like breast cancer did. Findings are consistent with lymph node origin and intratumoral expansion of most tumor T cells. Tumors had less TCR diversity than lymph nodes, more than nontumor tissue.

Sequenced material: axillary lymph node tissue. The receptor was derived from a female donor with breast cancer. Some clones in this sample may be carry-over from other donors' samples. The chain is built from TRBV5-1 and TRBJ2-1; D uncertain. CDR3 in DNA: TGCGCCAGCACGCCCCCCACGCGCAAGGACGAGCAGTTCTTC. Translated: CASTPPTRKDEQFF.